These 11 T cell receptor beta chains originate from one sample sequenced in a study of blood T cell repertoires in COVID-19. The method was immunoSEQ multiplex PCR; TCRdb's version includes in-frame clones alone and lacks a portion of them. The sample shows about 160,000 clones, around four fifths of them seen only once. Source material: PBMCs or T cells enriched from blood (not recorded which). The origin of the receptors is a woman in her forties or fifties in a cohort exposed to, infected with or recovered from COVID-19 (not recorded which).

V gene TRBV2 combines with J gene TRBJ2-4, with TRBD1 identical over 9 bases. CDR1 and CDR2 (germline): SNHLY, FYNNEI. J gave up 7 bases and V 6 bases, and 13 bases lay outside the gene matches. The CDR3 has 16 amino acids. CDR3 DNA: TGTGCCAGCAGCTTACCCGGGACAGGGAGGATTAACATTCAGTACTTC. Its translation is CASSLPGTGRINIQYF.

The chain employs TRBV5-5 and TRBJ1-6; D is perhaps TRBD1 (5 bases). V shed 3 bases and J shed 0 bases, with 10 bases lying between them. From germline, CDR1 is SGHKS and CDR2 YYEKEE (reference sequence). CDR3 length: 16 residues. The CDR3 sequence: CASSYDRSSYNSPLHF. For the CDR3, the DNA is TGTGCCAGCAGCTATGACAGAAGCTCCTATAATTCACCCCTCCACTTT.

The chain recombines TRBV7-9 with TRBJ1-5; 8 bases are shared with TRBD1. This CDR3 contains 15 residues. Germline CDR1 and CDR2: SEHNR and FQNEAQ (reference sequence). The ends lost 5 bases at V and 4 bases at J; junction bases unmatched: 7. The CDR3 bases are TGTGCCAGCAGCCCCGGACAGGGCCCAAATCAGCCCCAGCATTTT. It is translated as CASSPGQGPNQPQHF.

This chain uses TRBV28 with TRBJ2-3; weak D call: TRBD2 (6 bases). Germline V lookup: CDR1 MDHEN, CDR2 SYDVKM. The CDR3 is made up of 16 amino acids. With 5 bases removed from V and 0 bases from J, the gap between germline ends came to 15 bases. CDR3 region: CASSHEIAGSTDTQYF. DNA of the CDR3: TGTGCCAGCAGTCACGAAATCGCGGGGAGCACAGATACGCAGTATTTT.

This clone has only one observation. This chain joins TRBV24-1 and TRBJ1-1; perhaps TRBD1 as D (5 bases). This CDR3 region has 13 residues. Trimming shortened V by 3 bases and J by 5 bases, and 9 bases separated the two germline ends. Germline CDR1 reads KGHDR; CDR2 reads SFDVKD. The CDR3 protein is CATSDLGDTEAFF. CDR3 bases: TGTGCCACCAGTGATCTAGGGGATACTGAAGCTTTCTTT.

This chain links TRBV7-6 with TRBJ2-1; 10 bases are a match to TRBD2. V was clipped by 2 bases and J by 10 bases; unmatched bases: 17. The CDR3 runs 18 residues. Germline V gives CDR1 SGHVS, CDR2 FNYEAQ. The CDR3 reads CASSLNRAGGQGEMEQFF. The CDR3 bases are TGTGCCAGCAGCTTAAATAGAGCGGGGGGGCAGGGAGAAATGGAGCAGTTCTTC.

This clone is a singleton in its sample. This sequence joins TRBV18 and TRBJ1-5; a weak D match, TRBD1 (5 bases). CDR3 length: 16 amino acids. The germline V gene has CDR1 KGHSH and CDR2 LQKENI. The V end lost 1 base, the J end lost 1 base, and 11 bases lay between the germline ends. The CDR3 protein is CASSPLSGLSNQPQHF. In DNA form, the CDR3 reads TGTGCCAGCTCACCACTTTCGGGACTGAGCAATCAGCCCCAGCATTTT.

The chain employs TRBV7-6 and TRBJ2-7; 10 bases map to TRBD1. V lost 3 bases and J lost 6; bases outside the gene matches: 5. CDR3 length equals 14 residues. Germline V gives CDR1 SGHVS, CDR2 FNYEAQ. CDR3 sequence reads: CASSLGTGVSEQYF. The DNA of the CDR3 is TGTGCCAGCAGCTTGGGGACAGGGGTTTCCGAGCAGTACTTC.

This rearrangement joins TRBV3-1 (or the pseudogene TRBV3-2) to TRBJ1-6; tentatively, D is TRBD1 (6 bases). Germline values: CDR1 LGHDT, CDR2 YNNKEL (reference sequence). V dropped 6 bases and J dropped 7 bases, with 19 bases sitting between them. The CDR3 loop spans 16 amino acids. The chain's CDR3 is CASSLVGGRRNSPLHF. For the CDR3, the DNA is TGTGCCAGCAGTCTTGTAGGGGGTCGGAGAAATTCACCCCTCCACTTT.

The chain uses TRBV25-1 and TRBJ2-4, with TRBD1 matching over 7 bases. This CDR3 has 15 residues. The germline V gene has CDR1 MGHDK and CDR2 SYGVNS. The ends lost 5 bases at V and 1 base at J; junction bases unmatched: 5. CDR3 loop: CASSPQGVAKNIQYF. CDR3 coding DNA: TGTGCCAGCAGTCCGCAGGGGGTGGCCAAAAACATTCAGTACTTC.

The chain is built from TRBV9 and TRBJ2-5; possibly TRBD2 for D (5 bases). The germline V gene encodes CDR1 SGDLS and CDR2 YYNGEE. V was cut by 5 bases and J by 7 bases, with 12 bases left in between. The CDR3 is 12 amino acids. The CDR3 spells CASRGPEGTQYF. The DNA for the CDR3 is TGTGCCAGCAGAGGGCCTGAGGGGACCCAGTACTTC.